The 4 T cell receptor beta chains given below trace back to one sample, sequenced in a study of blood T cell repertoires in COVID-19. Profiling relied on immunoSEQ multiplex PCR, and the TCRdb table lists in-frame clones only, not all of them. The sample yields some 40,000 clones, roughly 80% seen once. Sequencing was carried out using peripheral blood. All receptors derive from a man in his forties or fifties with active or convalescent COVID-19.

V usage is TRBV27 and J usage is TRBJ2-1; TRBD2 might be the D (7 bases). This CDR3 has 15 amino acids. Trimming took 5 bases from V and 5 from J, leaving 16 bases between them. Looked up from germline, CDR1 is MNHEY and CDR2 is SMNVEV (reference sequence). The CDR3 coding sequence is TGTGCCAGCAGTCCCATTCTAGGGGGGGACAATGAGCAGTTCTTC. Amino acids: CASSPILGGDNEQFF.

The genes are TRBV29-1 and TRBJ2-5, with a tentative D call TRBD2 (5 bases). The germline gives CDR1 SQVTM, CDR2 ANQGSEA. CDR3 length equals 13 residues. Trimming took 2 bases from V and 2 from J, leaving 9 bases between them. CDR3 DNA sequence: TGCAGCGTTGAATTCCGGGGACAAGAGACCCAGTACTTC. It codes for CSVEFRGQETQYF.

The rearrangement joins TRBV5-6 to TRBJ2-3; a weak D match, TRBD1 (6 bases). Germline lookup yields CDR1 SGHDT and CDR2 YYEEEE. This CDR3 has 13 residues. Deletions cut 4 bases from V and 3 bases from J, with 9 bases between. CDR3 coding DNA: TGTGCCAGCAGCCTACAGGGAACAGATACGCAGTATTTT. It is translated as CASSLQGTDTQYF.

The J gene is TRBJ1-2, the V gene TRBV19; 8 nucleotides agree with TRBD1. The CDR3 has 12 residues. V was clipped by 7 bases and J by 8 bases; unmatched bases: 6. Germline values: CDR1 LNHDA, CDR2 SQIVND (reference sequence). This CDR3 is CASKAGGLGYTF. The CDR3 DNA sequence: TGTGCCAGTAAGGCAGGGGGCTTAGGCTACACCTTC.